This TCR beta chain derives from a study of blood T cell repertoires in COVID-19. Study at large: The United States, Italy and Spain provided the acute and convalescent COVID-19 samples.

The study recruited people aged about 18 to 95 years across approximately 24 US areas. Participants had their cohort set by participant-reported clinical history. The study counted Cohort 3 donors as recovered given two negative PCRs, clearance, or symptom resolution. CDR3 size: 13 residues. V dropped 4 bases and J dropped 1; count of bases not matched to a gene: 2. Germline CDR1 SQVTM, CDR2 ANQGSEA. The protocol was immunoSEQ multiplex PCR, while the TCRdb copy is restricted to in-frame clones and leaves out a portion. The sample carries about 210,000 clones, 90% recorded once. The J gene is TRBJ2-7, the V gene TRBV29-1; 9 nucleotides match TRBD2. Sequences were obtained from PBMCs or T cells enriched from blood (not recorded which). The clonotype comes from a man aged 25-45 years who had recovered from COVID-19. The CDR3 protein is CSVGTSESYEQYF. The CDR3, as DNA: TGCAGCGTTGGGACTAGCGAATCCTACGAGCAGTACTTC.